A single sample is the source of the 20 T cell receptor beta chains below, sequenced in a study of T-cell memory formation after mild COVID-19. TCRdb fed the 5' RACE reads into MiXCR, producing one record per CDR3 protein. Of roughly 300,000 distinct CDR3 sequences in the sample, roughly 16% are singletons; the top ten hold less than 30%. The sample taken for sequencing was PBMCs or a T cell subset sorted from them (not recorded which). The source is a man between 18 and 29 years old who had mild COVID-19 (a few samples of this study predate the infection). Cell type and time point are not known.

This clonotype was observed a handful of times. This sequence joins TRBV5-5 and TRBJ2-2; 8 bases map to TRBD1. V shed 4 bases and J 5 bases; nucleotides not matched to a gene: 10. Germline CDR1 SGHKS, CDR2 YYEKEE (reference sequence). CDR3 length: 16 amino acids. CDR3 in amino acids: CASSPGTGERTGELFF. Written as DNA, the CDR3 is TGTGCCAGCAGCCCCGGGACAGGCGAGAGAACCGGGGAGCTGTTTTTT. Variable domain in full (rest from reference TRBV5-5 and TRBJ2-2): DAGVTQSPTHLIKTRGQQVTLRCSPISGHKSVSWYQQVLGQGPQFIFQYYEKEERGRGNFPDRFSARQFPNYSSELNVNALLLGDSALYLCASSPGTGERTGELFFGEGSRLTVL.

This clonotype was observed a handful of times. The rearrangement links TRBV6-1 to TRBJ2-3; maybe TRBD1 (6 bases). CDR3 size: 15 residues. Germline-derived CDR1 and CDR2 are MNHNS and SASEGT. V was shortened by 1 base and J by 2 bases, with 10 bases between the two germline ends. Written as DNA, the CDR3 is TGTGCCAGCAGTGAAGGGGACAAATTCACAGATACGCAGTATTTT. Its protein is CASSEGDKFTDTQYF.

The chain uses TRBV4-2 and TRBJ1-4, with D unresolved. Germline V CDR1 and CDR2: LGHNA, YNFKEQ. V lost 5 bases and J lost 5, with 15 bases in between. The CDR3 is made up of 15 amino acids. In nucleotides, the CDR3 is TGTGCCAGCAGCTACACCTGGGCGGGGAATGAAAAACTGTTTTTT. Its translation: CASSYTWAGNEKLFF.

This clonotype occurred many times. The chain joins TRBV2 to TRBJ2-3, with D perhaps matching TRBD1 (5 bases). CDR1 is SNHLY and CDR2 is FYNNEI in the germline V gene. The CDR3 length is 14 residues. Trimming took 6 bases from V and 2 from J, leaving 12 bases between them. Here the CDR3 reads CASRPLGDTDTQYF. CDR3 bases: TGTGCCAGCAGACCGCTAGGGGACACAGATACGCAGTATTTT.

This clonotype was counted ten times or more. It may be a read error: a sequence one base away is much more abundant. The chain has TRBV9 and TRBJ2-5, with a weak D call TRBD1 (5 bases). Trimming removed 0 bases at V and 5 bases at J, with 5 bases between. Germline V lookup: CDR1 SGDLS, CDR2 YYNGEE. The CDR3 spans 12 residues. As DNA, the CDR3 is TGTGCCAGCAGCGTAGAGGGGGAGACCCAGTACTTC. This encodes CASSVEGETQYF.

CDR3 amino acids: CSVGRIYGYTF. In DNA, the CDR3 is TGCAGCGTTGGCCGGATCTATGGCTACACCTTC. The chain employs TRBV29-1 and TRBJ1-2; D uncertain. CDR1 and CDR2 from the germline V gene are SQVTM and ANQGSEA. V was trimmed by 4 bases and J by 4 bases, leaving 7 bases between them. The length of the CDR3 is 11 residues.

For the CDR3, the DNA is TGTGCCAGCAGTTACTCGCACCAGACCTATGGCTACACCTTC. This encodes CASSYSHQTYGYTF. V usage is TRBV6-5 and J usage is TRBJ1-2; no firm D call. The CDR3 is 14 amino acids. Germline V gene lookup returns CDR1 MNHEY and CDR2 SVGAGI. The V end was cut by 0 bases, the J end by 4 bases, with 9 bases between.

In DNA form, the CDR3 reads TGCAGTGCTAGAGGAGGGTATGGGAATCAGCCCCAGCATTTT. This encodes CSARGGYGNQPQHF. The rearrangement uses TRBV20-1 and TRBJ1-5; D gene ambiguous. Per germline, CDR1 DFQATT and CDR2 SNEGSKA (reference sequence). CDR3 length equals 14 residues. Between the trimmed V and J ends, which lost 1 base and 4 bases, there was a span of 11 bases.

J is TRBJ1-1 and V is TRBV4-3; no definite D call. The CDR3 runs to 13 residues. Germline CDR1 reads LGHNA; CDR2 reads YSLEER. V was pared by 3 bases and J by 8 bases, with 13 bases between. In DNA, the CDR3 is TGCGCCAGCAGCCAGTTCGTCGGCTCGGAAGCTTTCTTT. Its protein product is CASSQFVGSEAFF.

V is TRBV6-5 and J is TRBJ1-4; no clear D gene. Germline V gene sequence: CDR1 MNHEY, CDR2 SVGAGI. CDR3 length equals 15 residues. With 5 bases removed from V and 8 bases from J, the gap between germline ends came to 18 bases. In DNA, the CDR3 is TGTGCCAGCAGTCTCGGGTTCCAAGTTGGGGAAAAACTGTTTTTT. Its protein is CASSLGFQVGEKLFF.

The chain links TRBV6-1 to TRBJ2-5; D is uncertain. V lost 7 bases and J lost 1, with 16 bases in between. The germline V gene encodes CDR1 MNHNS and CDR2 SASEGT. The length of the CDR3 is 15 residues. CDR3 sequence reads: CASTTPRPLQETQYF. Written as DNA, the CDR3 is TGTGCCAGCACCACACCCCGGCCTCTCCAAGAGACCCAGTACTTC.

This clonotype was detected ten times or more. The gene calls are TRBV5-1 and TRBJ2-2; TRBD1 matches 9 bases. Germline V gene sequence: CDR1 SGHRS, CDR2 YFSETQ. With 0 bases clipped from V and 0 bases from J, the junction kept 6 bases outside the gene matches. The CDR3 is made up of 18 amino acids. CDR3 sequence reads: CASSLDPRDRANTGELFF. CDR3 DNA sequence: TGCGCCAGCAGCTTGGATCCTCGGGACAGGGCGAACACCGGGGAGCTGTTTTTT.

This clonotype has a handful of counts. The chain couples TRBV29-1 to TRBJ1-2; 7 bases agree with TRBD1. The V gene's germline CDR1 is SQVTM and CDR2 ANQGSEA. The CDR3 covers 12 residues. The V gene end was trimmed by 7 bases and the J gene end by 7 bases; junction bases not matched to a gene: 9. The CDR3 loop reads CSADTGVGGYTF. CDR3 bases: TGCAGCGCAGATACAGGGGTTGGTGGCTACACCTTC.

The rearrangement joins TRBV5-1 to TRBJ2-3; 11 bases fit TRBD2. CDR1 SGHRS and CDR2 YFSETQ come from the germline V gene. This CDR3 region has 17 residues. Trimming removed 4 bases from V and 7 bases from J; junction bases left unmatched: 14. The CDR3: CASSLDASGGHTNTQYF. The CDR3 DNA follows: TGCGCCAGCAGCCTGGATGCTAGCGGGGGGCATACGAATACGCAGTATTTT.

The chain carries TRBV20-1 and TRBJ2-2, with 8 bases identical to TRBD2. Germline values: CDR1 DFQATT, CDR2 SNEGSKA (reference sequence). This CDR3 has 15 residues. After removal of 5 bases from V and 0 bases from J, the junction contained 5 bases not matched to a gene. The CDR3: CSAPGGLANTGELFF. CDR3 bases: TGCAGTGCTCCGGGGGGGCTAGCGAACACCGGGGAGCTGTTTTTT.

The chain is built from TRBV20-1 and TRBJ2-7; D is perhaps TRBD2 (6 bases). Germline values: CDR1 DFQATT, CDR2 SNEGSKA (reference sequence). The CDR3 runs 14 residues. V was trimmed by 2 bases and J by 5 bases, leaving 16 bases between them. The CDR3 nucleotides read TGCAGTGCTAGACGCCCGGTTGGGGAGGACGAGCAGTACTTC. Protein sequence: CSARRPVGEDEQYF.

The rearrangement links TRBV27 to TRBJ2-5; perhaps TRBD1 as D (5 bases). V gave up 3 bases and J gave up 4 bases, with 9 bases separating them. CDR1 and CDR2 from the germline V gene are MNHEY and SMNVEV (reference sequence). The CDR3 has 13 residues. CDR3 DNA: TGTGCCAGCAGTTTTCAAGGGGCAGAGACCCAGTACTTC. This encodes CASSFQGAETQYF.

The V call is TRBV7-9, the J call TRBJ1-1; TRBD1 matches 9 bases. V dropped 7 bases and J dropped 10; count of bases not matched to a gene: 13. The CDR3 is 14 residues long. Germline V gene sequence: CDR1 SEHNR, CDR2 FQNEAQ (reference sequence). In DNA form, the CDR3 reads TGTGCCAGCATCCAACCGGGGACAGGGAGTATAGCTTTCTTT. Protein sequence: CASIQPGTGSIAFF.

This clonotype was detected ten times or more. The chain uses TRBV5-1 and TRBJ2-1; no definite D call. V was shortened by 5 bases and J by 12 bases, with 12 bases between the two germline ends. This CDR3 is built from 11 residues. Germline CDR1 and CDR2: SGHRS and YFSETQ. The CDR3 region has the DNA TGCGCCAGCAGTTTTGCTCGGAGGCAGTTCTTC. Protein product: CASSFARRQFF.

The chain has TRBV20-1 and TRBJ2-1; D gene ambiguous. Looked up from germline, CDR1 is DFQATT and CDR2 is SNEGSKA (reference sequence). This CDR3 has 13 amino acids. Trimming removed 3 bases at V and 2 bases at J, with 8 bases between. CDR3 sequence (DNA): TGCAGTGCTAGCTATCCTACCTACAATGAGCAGTTCTTC. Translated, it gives CSASYPTYNEQFF.